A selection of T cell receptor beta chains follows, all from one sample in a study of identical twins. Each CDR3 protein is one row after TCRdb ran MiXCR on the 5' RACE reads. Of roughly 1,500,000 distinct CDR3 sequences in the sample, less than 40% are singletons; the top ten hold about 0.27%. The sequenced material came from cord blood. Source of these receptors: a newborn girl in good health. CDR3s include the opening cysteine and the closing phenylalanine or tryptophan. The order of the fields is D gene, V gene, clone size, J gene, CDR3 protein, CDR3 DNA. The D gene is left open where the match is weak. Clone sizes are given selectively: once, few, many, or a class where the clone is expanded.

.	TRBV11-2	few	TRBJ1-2	CASSLLQSYGYTF	TGTGCCAGCAGCTTACTACAGTCCTATGGCTACACCTTC
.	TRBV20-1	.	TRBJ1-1	CSSSWDAVEAFF	TGCAGTTCTAGCTGGGACGCCGTTGAAGCTTTCTTT
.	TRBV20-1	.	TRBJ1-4	CSAPFSSSEKLFF	TGCAGTGCTCCATTTTCTTCGAGTGAAAAACTGTTTTTT
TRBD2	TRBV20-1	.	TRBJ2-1	CSAPREGRNEQFF	TGCAGTGCTCCGCGGGAGGGCCGCAATGAGCAGTTCTTC
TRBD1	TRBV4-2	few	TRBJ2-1	CASSPVSGQGGYNEQFF	TGTGCCAGCAGCCCAGTCAGCGGACAGGGAGGATACAATGAGCAGTTCTTC
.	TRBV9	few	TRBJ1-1	CASSVGGGLGGTEAFF	TGTGCCAGCAGCGTAGGTGGGGGCTTGGGTGGCACTGAAGCTTTCTTT
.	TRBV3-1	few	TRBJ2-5	CASSQVSNRYNEQYF	TGTGCCAGCAGCCAAGTCTCGAATCGATACAATGAGCAGTACTTC
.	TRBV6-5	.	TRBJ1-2	CASSPFGHSNYGYTF	TGTGCCAGCAGCCCATTCGGACACTCTAACTATGGCTACACCTTC
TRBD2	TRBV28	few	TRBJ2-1	CASRVLAGKSEQFF	TGTGCCAGCAGGGTACTAGCGGGTAAAAGCGAGCAGTTCTTC
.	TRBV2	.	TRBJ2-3	CASTGPQRDTQYF	TGTGCCAGCACCGGACCTCAGAGAGATACGCAGTATTTT
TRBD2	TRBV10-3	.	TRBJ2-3	CAIRGTATSGSTDTQYF	TGTGCCATCAGGGGGACAGCGACTAGCGGTAGCACAGATACGCAGTATTTT
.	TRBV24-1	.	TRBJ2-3	CATSDPTRDTQYF	TGTGCCACCAGTGATCCCACTAGAGATACGCAGTATTTT
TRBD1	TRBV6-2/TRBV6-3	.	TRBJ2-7	CASSGPGTGWTYEQYF	TGTGCCAGCAGTGGTCCCGGGACAGGGTGGACCTACGAGCAGTACTTC
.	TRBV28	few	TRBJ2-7	CASSYQGLRPTYEQYF	TGTGCCAGCAGCTATCAGGGTCTTCGACCTACCTACGAGCAGTACTTC
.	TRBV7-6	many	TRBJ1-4	CASSSGGEKLFF	TGTGCCAGCAGCTCCGGAGGTGAAAAACTGTTTTTT
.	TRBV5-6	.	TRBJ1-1	CASSLEDMNTEAFF	TGTGCCAGCAGCTTAGAAGACATGAACACTGAAGCTTTCTTT
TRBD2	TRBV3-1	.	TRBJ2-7	CASSLRTSGKDEQYF	TGTGCCAGCAGCCTAAGGACTAGCGGGAAGGACGAGCAGTACTTC
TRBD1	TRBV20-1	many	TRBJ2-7	CSASLWGTASYEQYF	TGCAGTGCTAGTTTATGGGGGACAGCCTCCTACGAGCAGTACTTC
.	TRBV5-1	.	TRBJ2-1	CASREGSSYNEQFF	TGCGCCAGTCGTGAGGGTAGCTCCTACAATGAGCAGTTCTTC
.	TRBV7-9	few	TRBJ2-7	CASSSSGTSYEQYF	TGTGCCAGCAGCTCCTCCGGGACTTCGTACGAGCAGTACTTC
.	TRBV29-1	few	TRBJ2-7	CSGGTGYEQYF	TGCAGCGGCGGGACTGGTTACGAGCAGTACTTC
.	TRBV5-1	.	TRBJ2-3	CASSLAESSTDTQYF	TGCGCCAGCAGCTTGGCCGAGAGTAGCACAGATACGCAGTATTTT
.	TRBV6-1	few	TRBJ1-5	CASSGTGTIGNQPQHF	TGTGCCAGCAGTGGAACCGGGACAATTGGCAATCAGCCCCAGCATTTT
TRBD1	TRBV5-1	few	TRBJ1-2	CASSLLGQGGYGYTF	TGCGCCAGCAGCCTACTTGGACAGGGCGGCTATGGCTACACCTTC
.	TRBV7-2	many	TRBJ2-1	CASSRRNEQFF	TGTGCCAGCAGTCGTCGCAATGAGCAGTTCTTC
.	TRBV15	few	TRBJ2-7	CATSRDGSYGQYF	TGTGCCACCAGTAGGGACGGATCCTACGGGCAGTACTTC
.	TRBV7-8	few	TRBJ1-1	CASSLSGSQEAFF	TGTGCCAGCAGCTTATCAGGGTCTCAGGAAGCTTTCTTT
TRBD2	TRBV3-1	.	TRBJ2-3	CASSRRLAASTDTQYF	TGTGCCAGCAGCCGTAGACTAGCAGCTAGCACAGATACGCAGTATTTT
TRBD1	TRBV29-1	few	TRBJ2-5	CSIRQQGTFETQYF	TGCAGCATTCGTCAACAGGGGACGTTTGAGACCCAGTACTTC
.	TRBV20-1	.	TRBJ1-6	CSAKPRQGYSPLHF	TGCAGTGCTAAGCCTCGGCAGGGTTATTCGCCCCTCCACTTT
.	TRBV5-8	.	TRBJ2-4	CASTTGHRLAKNIQYF	TGTGCCAGCACCACAGGGCACCGGCTAGCCAAAAACATTCAGTACTTC
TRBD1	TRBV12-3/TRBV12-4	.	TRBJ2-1	CASSPGTGKVRPGEQFF	TGTGCCAGCAGTCCAGGGACAGGAAAGGTCAGGCCCGGTGAGCAGTTCTTC
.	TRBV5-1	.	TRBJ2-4	CASSAGWKNIQYF	TGCGCCAGCAGCGCCGGATGGAAAAACATTCAGTACTTC
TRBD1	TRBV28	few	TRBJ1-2	CASSLSSHSGTGKNYGYTF	TGTGCCAGCAGTTTATCCTCACACTCCGGGACAGGGAAAAACTATGGCTACACCTTC
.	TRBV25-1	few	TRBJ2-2	CASSESVSGTGELFF	TGTGCCAGCAGTGAATCAGTTTCTGGGACCGGGGAGCTGTTTTTT
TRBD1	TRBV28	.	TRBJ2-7	CAIYRDRGRNDHKTYEQYF	TGTGCCATCTACCGGGACAGGGGGCGTAACGACCATAAAACCTACGAGCAGTACTTC
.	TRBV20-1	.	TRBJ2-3	CSARAGRIPDTQYF	TGCAGTGCTAGAGCCGGGAGAATCCCAGATACGCAGTATTTT
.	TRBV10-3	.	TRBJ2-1	CTISSRGYRSYNEQFF	TGTACCATCTCTTCCCGGGGCTATCGCTCCTACAATGAGCAGTTCTTC
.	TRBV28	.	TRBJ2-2	CASSLWNGRGAGELFF	TGTGCCAGCAGTTTATGGAACGGGAGAGGGGCCGGGGAGCTGTTTTTT
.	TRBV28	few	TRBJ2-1	CASSFGQGCNEQFF	TGTGCCAGCAGTTTCGGGCAGGGTTGCAATGAGCAGTTCTTC
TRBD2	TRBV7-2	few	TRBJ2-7	CASSETTSGGYEQYF	TGTGCCAGCAGCGAAACGACTAGCGGGGGCTACGAGCAGTACTTC
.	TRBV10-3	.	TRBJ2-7	CAISELGLGNEQYF	TGTGCCATCAGTGAGTTGGGTTTGGGGAACGAGCAGTACTTC
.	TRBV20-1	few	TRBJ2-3	CSAARKPTDTQYF	TGCAGTGCTGCCCGGAAACCGACAGATACGCAGTATTTT
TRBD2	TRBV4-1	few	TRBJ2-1	CASSQVLSSGRANNEQFF	TGCGCCAGCAGCCAAGTATTGTCTAGCGGGAGGGCCAACAATGAGCAGTTCTTC
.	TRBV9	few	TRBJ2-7	CASNPDGGTYEQYF	TGTGCCAGCAACCCAGATGGGGGTACCTACGAGCAGTACTTC
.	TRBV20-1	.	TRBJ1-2	CSASLGSTVNGYTF	TGCAGTGCTAGCTTGGGTTCGACAGTAAATGGCTACACCTTC
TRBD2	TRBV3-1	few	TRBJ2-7	CASSRRILAGDEQYF	TGTGCCAGCAGCCGAAGGATACTAGCGGGGGATGAGCAGTACTTC
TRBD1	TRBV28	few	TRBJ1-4	CASSRDRSTNEKLFF	TGTGCCAGCAGTAGGGACAGGAGTACTAATGAAAAACTGTTTTTT
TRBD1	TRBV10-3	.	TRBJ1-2	CAISDEGGQYYGYTF	TGTGCCATCAGTGACGAAGGGGGACAGTACTATGGCTACACCTTC
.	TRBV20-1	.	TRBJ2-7	CSASGINSSYNEQYF	TGCAGTGCTAGCGGGATCAACTCCTCCTACAATGAGCAGTACTTC
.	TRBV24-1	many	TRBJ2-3	CATSDLRDTDTQYF	TGTGCCACCAGTGATTTGCGGGACACAGATACGCAGTATTTT
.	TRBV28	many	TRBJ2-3	CASSLRISTDTQYF	TGCGCCAGCAGCTTGAGGATTAGCACAGATACGCAGTATTTT
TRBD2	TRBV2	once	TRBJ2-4	CASSAGTSSYKQYF	TGTGCCAGCAGCGCCGGGACTAGCTCCTACAAGCAGTACTTC
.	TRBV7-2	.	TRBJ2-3	CASKKGTHPEAQYF	TGTGCCAGCAAGAAAGGGACCCACCCAGAGGCGCAGTATTTT